The 31 T cell receptor beta chains listed next were all sequenced from one sample in a study of T-cell memory formation after mild COVID-19. TCRdb reprocessed the 5' RACE reads via MiXCR and lists one record per CDR3 protein. The sample lists about 310,000 distinct CDR3 sequences, less than 20% occurring once. Material for sequencing was PBMCs or a T cell subset sorted from them (not recorded which). The receptors come from a man younger than 30 who had mild COVID-19 (a few samples of this study predate the infection). Cell type and time point are not known.

The chain has TRBV27 and TRBJ2-5; 16 bases match TRBD2. The CDR3 loop spans 15 amino acids. The germline CDR1 and CDR2 sequences are MNHEY and SMNVEV (reference sequence). In DNA form, the CDR3 reads TGTGACGGGACTAGCGGGGGGGAGTACCAAGAGACCCAGTACTTC. It encodes CDGTSGGEYQETQYF.

The rearrangement uses TRBV20-1 and TRBJ1-1; D is uncertain. Trimming removed 1 base from V and 1 base from J, with 16 bases in between. In germline, CDR1 is DFQATT, CDR2 SNEGSKA (reference sequence). The CDR3 is 16 amino acids. The CDR3 DNA is TGCAGTGCTAGAGGGGTTGTAAACACCCAGAACACTGAAGCTTTCTTT. Its protein is CSARGVVNTQNTEAFF.

This clonotype has only a few counts. The V call is TRBV4-1, the J call TRBJ1-2; 11 nucleotides match TRBD1. Trimming removed 3 bases from V and 2 bases from J; junction bases left unmatched: 20. The V gene's germline CDR1 is MGHRA and CDR2 YSYEKL. The CDR3 covers 21 residues. The CDR3 sequence: CASSHYRTGGPDRGGNYGYTF. The DNA of the CDR3 is TGCGCCAGCAGCCATTATAGGACAGGGGGCCCCGACCGGGGAGGAAACTATGGCTACACCTTC.

This clonotype was detected only a few times. An end of the junction differs from the germline gene, which may be a read error. This chain uses TRBV7-9 with TRBJ2-7; 7 bases are a match to TRBD1. This CDR3 has 16 amino acids. Germline loops: CDR1 SEHNR, CDR2 FQNEAQ (reference sequence). CDR3: CASSPRTGGFSYEQYF. CDR3 in DNA: TGTGCCAGCAGCCCTCGGACAGGCGGGTTTTCCTATGAGCAGTACTTC.

In this sample, this clonotype turned up a few times. V usage is TRBV4-3 and J usage is TRBJ1-1; D ambiguous. The CDR3 loop spans 14 amino acids. Germline CDR1 is LGHNA and CDR2 is YSLEER. V shed 0 bases and J shed 9 bases, with 14 bases lying between them. Here the CDR3 reads CASSQESWATQAFF. The CDR3 coding sequence is TGCGCCAGCAGCCAAGAATCTTGGGCAACCCAAGCTTTCTTT.

This clonotype came up a few times. This chain joins TRBV7-9 and TRBJ2-5; D remains ambiguous. From germline, CDR1 is SEHNR and CDR2 FQNEAQ (reference sequence). The CDR3 is 15 residues long. V dropped 1 base and J dropped 0 bases, with 9 bases sitting between them. The CDR3 coding sequence is TGTGCCAGCAGCTTAGATTCATTGTACCAAGAGACCCAGTACTTC. It translates to CASSLDSLYQETQYF.

This clonotype was recorded many times. The rearrangement uses TRBV5-1 and TRBJ1-1; 7 positions match TRBD1. Germline V gene sequence: CDR1 SGHRS, CDR2 YFSETQ. The V gene end was trimmed by 4 bases and the J gene end by 4 bases; junction bases not matched to a gene: 10. This CDR3 spans 15 amino acids. The CDR3 is CASSSRQGRSTEAFF. Here the CDR3 DNA reads TGCGCCAGCAGCAGTAGACAGGGTAGGAGCACTGAAGCTTTCTTT. Complete variable domain (other parts from reference TRBV5-1 and TRBJ1-1): KAGVTQTPRYLIKTRGQQVTLSCSPISGHRSVSWYQQTPGQGLQFLFEYFSETQRNKGNFPGRFSGRQFSNSRSEMNVSTLELGDSALYLCASSSRQGRSTEAFFGQGTRLTVV.

The chain employs TRBV5-1 and TRBJ1-1; 7 positions agree with TRBD1. From germline, CDR1 is SGHRS and CDR2 YFSETQ. The CDR3 is made up of 18 amino acids. With 0 bases clipped from V and 1 base from J, the junction kept 12 bases outside the gene matches. This CDR3 reads CASSLGPPGTVENTEAFF. The CDR3 bases are TGCGCCAGCAGCTTGGGCCCCCCCGGGACAGTCGAGAACACTGAAGCTTTCTTT.

The sample holds a few counts of this clonotype. The chain combines TRBV4-2 with TRBJ2-4; 7 nucleotides match TRBD2. The CDR3 is 14 amino acids. The germline CDR1 and CDR2 sequences are LGHNA and YNFKEQ. V dropped 3 bases and J dropped 7; count of bases not matched to a gene: 6. This chain's CDR3 is CASSQSRGVNIQYF. CDR3 sequence (DNA): TGTGCCAGCAGCCAGAGTCGGGGGGTCAACATTCAGTACTTC.

The sample holds a few counts of this clonotype. V usage is TRBV5-1 and J usage is TRBJ1-2; D is perhaps TRBD1 (6 bases). V was cut by 4 bases and J by 12 bases, with 25 bases left in between. The CDR3 length is 15 residues. Germline V gene data show CDR1 as SGHRS and CDR2 as YFSETQ. The CDR3 DNA reads as TGCGCCAGCAGCCTCACCGCCGGGACACCGGGGCCCGACACCTTC. This encodes CASSLTAGTPGPDTF.

As DNA, the CDR3 is TGCGCCAGCAGCCCTAGCGGGGGGGCGGAGACCCAGTACTTC. Its translation: CASSPSGGAETQYF. The chain links TRBV5-1 to TRBJ2-5; 12 nucleotides match TRBD2. The CDR3 runs to 14 residues. V lost 4 bases and J lost 5; bases outside the gene matches: 3. CDR1 SGHRS and CDR2 YFSETQ come from the germline V gene.

The V gene is TRBV4-3, the J gene TRBJ2-1; D is unclear. The V gene lost 4 bases and the J gene lost 0 bases, with 13 bases spanning the gap. CDR3 length: 16 residues. Germline V gives CDR1 LGHNA, CDR2 YSLEER. The CDR3 DNA follows: TGCGCCAGCAGCCTCGAGTATGTAGTCTCCTACAATGAGCAGTTCTTC. Translation gives CASSLEYVVSYNEQFF.

This sequence joins TRBV6-6 and TRBJ2-5; 8 positions agree with TRBD1. The J segment lost 5 bases and the V segment lost 3 bases, leaving 11 bases of the junction unmatched. The CDR3 covers 16 residues. CDR1 is MNHNY, CDR2 SVGAGI, per germline (reference sequence). As DNA, the CDR3 is TGTGCCAGCAGTTATGGTACCAGGGGGCTGGCGGAGACCCAGTACTTC. Its protein is CASSYGTRGLAETQYF.

CDR3 DNA sequence: TGCAGTGCCCGGGAAGAGCGGCGCACAACAGATACGCAGTATTTT. As protein: CSAREERRTTDTQYF. This chain connects TRBV20-1 to TRBJ2-3, with D perhaps TRBD2 (5 bases). V lost 6 bases to trimming and J lost 3 bases, with 19 bases between them. CDR1 is DFQATT, CDR2 SNEGSKA, per germline (reference sequence). This CDR3 spans 15 amino acids.

This rearrangement joins TRBV7-9 to TRBJ2-7; D is ambiguous. This CDR3 contains 11 residues. V shed 8 bases and J shed 6 bases, with 11 bases lying between them. Germline lookup yields CDR1 SEHNR and CDR2 FQNEAQ (reference sequence). The CDR3 DNA sequence: TGTGCCAGCCAAGCCGTAGGCGAGCAGTACTTC. It encodes CASQAVGEQYF.

The chain joins TRBV7-9 to TRBJ1-6, with D unresolved. Germline CDR1 SEHNR, CDR2 FQNEAQ (reference sequence). The CDR3 is 14 amino acids. V dropped 4 bases and J dropped 7 bases, with 11 bases sitting between them. The DNA of the CDR3 is TGTGCCAGCAGCTATCGACGGACGAATTCACCCCTCCACTTT. Translated: CASSYRRTNSPLHF.

The V and J genes are TRBV4-1 and TRBJ1-1; D not resolved. Germline values: CDR1 MGHRA, CDR2 YSYEKL. This CDR3 comprises 13 residues. Trimming left V 0 bases short and J 10 bases short, with 12 bases between. The CDR3 spells CASSQEAWVGAFF. CDR3 DNA: TGCGCCAGCAGCCAAGAAGCGTGGGTGGGAGCTTTCTTT.

The chain uses TRBV27 and TRBJ2-5; 10 nucleotides line up with TRBD2. The germline V gene has CDR1 MNHEY and CDR2 SMNVEV (reference sequence). The CDR3 has 16 amino acids. The J segment lost 4 bases and the V segment lost 3 bases, leaving 8 bases of the junction unmatched. In DNA form, the CDR3 reads TGTGCCAGCAGTTTTGGGAGTAGCGGGGGGAGAGAGACCCAGTACTTC. Translated: CASSFGSSGGRETQYF.

The DNA of the CDR3 is TGTGCCACCGAACCTAGGACAGGTGGCTACACCTTC. Amino acid sequence: CATEPRTGGYTF. This chain connects TRBV6-6 to TRBJ1-2; 7 nucleotides align to TRBD1. The germline V gene has CDR1 MNHNY and CDR2 SVGAGI (reference sequence). With 10 bases clipped from V and 7 bases from J, the junction kept 9 bases outside the gene matches. The CDR3 sequence is 12 residues long.

This chain links TRBV14 with TRBJ2-3, with D perhaps TRBD1 or TRBD2 (5 bases each). Germline CDR1 SGHDN, CDR2 FVKESK. This CDR3 has 15 residues. V lost 3 bases to trimming and J lost 6 bases, with 16 bases between them. CDR3 protein: CASSQWGPPLDTQYF. CDR3 bases: TGTGCCAGCAGCCAGTGGGGACCCCCGTTGGATACGCAGTATTTT.

This clonotype showed up just a few times. The chain links TRBV10-3 to TRBJ1-2, with 7 bases aligning to TRBD1. V lost 4 bases to trimming and J lost 0 bases; unmatched junction nucleotides: 5. In germline, CDR1 is ENHRY, CDR2 SYGVKD. The CDR3 consists of 15 residues. The CDR3 here is CAISGGTDANYGYTF. In DNA, the CDR3 is TGTGCCATCAGTGGGGGGACAGACGCTAACTATGGCTACACCTTC.

In the case of this clonotype: This sequence may be a read error, since a much larger clone differs from it by one base. V and J are TRBV7-2 and TRBJ2-1, with D hard to call. CDR1 is SGHTA, CDR2 FQGNSA, per germline. The CDR3 covers 13 residues. The CDR3 region has the DNA TGTGCCAGCAGCTTAATGGGGTACAATGAGCTGTTCTTC. As protein: CASSLMGYNELFF.

The table lists this clonotype with a few counts. This chain connects TRBV27 to TRBJ1-6; 8 nucleotides match TRBD1. The germline V gene encodes CDR1 MNHEY and CDR2 SMNVEV (reference sequence). The CDR3 covers 14 residues. Losses at the gene ends were 6 bases for V and 10 bases for J; bases not matched to a gene: 8. The CDR3 region is CASRWTGNHSPLHF. In DNA form, the CDR3 reads TGTGCCAGCAGGTGGACAGGGAATCACTCACCCCTCCACTTT.

This clonotype was counted a few times. Possible read error: a much larger clone is one base away. The CDR3 loop reads CASAPGATGELIF. CDR3 bases: TGTGCTAGCGCCCCGGGGGCCACCGGGGAGCTGATTTTT. The V gene is TRBV7-7, the J gene TRBJ2-2, with D possibly called TRBD1 or TRBD2 (6 bases each). Germline assignment: CDR1 SSHAT and CDR2 FNYEAQ (reference sequence). This CDR3 contains 13 residues. The variable domain in full, completed from reference TRBV7-7 and TRBJ2-2, reads GAGVSQSPRYKVTKRGQDVTLRCDPISSHATLYWYQQALGQGPEFLTYFNYEAQPDKSGLPSDRFSAERPEGSISTLTIQRTEQRDSAMYRCASAPGATGELIFGEGSRLTVL.

This clonotype showed up just a few times. The chain employs TRBV6-2 or TRBV6-3 and TRBJ1-6; D ambiguous. Germline V gives CDR1 MNHEY, CDR2 SVGEGT. The CDR3 is 15 amino acids. Between the trimmed V and J ends, which lost 4 bases and 9 bases, there was a span of 16 bases. The CDR3 sequence: CASSSETRLRSPLHF. The CDR3 DNA follows: TGTGCCAGCAGTTCAGAGACCAGACTCCGTTCACCCCTCCACTTT.

V is TRBV20-1 and J is TRBJ2-2; TRBD1 might be the D (6 bases). CDR3 length: 15 amino acids. The V end lost 6 bases, the J end lost 2 bases, and 16 bases lay between the germline ends. Germline V gives CDR1 DFQATT, CDR2 SNEGSKA (reference sequence). CDR3 region: CSASARGRNTGELFF. CDR3 bases: TGCAGTGCCTCCGCCAGGGGCCGCAACACCGGGGAGCTGTTTTTT.

The V gene is TRBV20-1, the J gene TRBJ2-7; D tentatively reads TRBD1 or TRBD2 (5 bases each). Trimming left V 5 bases short and J 2 bases short, with 7 bases between. Germline V gives CDR1 DFQATT, CDR2 SNEGSKA (reference sequence). This CDR3 has 11 amino acids. CDR3 DNA sequence: TGCAGTGCTCTGGGGGCCTACGAGCAGTACGTC. Translation gives CSALGAYEQYV.

The J gene is TRBJ1-5, the V gene TRBV4-1, with D unclear. The V gene's germline CDR1 is MGHRA and CDR2 YSYEKL. The ends were cut back, 3 bases at V and 2 bases at J, with 17 bases in the middle. The CDR3 sequence is 17 residues long. The CDR3 DNA reads as TGCGCCAGCAGCCACGACTCGGGGAGAAGGGGCAATCAGCCCCAGCATTTT. This translates into CASSHDSGRRGNQPQHF.

CDR3 loop: CASSQVAGGRTDTQYF. In DNA form, the CDR3 reads TGCGCCAGCAGCCAAGTTGCGGGGGGCCGCACAGATACGCAGTATTTT. The V and J genes are TRBV4-3 and TRBJ2-3; 8 bases fit TRBD2. CDR1 and CDR2 from the germline V gene are LGHNA and YSLEER. The V segment lost 1 base and the J segment 1 base; nucleotides outside the gene matches: 4. This CDR3 region has 16 residues.

The rearrangement joins TRBV6-2 or TRBV6-3 to TRBJ2-2; the D gene is possibly TRBD1 (5 bases). This CDR3 region has 13 residues. The germline gives CDR1 MNHEY, CDR2 SVGEGT. V dropped 8 bases and J dropped 0 bases, with 7 bases sitting between them. This CDR3 is CASGRANTGELFF. The CDR3 DNA follows: TGTGCCAGCGGCAGGGCGAACACCGGGGAGCTGTTTTTT.

The V and J genes are TRBV4-3 and TRBJ2-4; D unresolved. The germline CDR1 and CDR2 sequences are LGHNA and YSLEER. This CDR3 comprises 17 residues. Trimming pared 0 bases from V and 6 bases from J, leaving 18 bases between. This chain's CDR3 is CASSQDPPVKYLNIQYF. The CDR3 bases are TGCGCCAGCAGCCAAGATCCACCAGTGAAATACCTAAACATTCAGTACTTC.